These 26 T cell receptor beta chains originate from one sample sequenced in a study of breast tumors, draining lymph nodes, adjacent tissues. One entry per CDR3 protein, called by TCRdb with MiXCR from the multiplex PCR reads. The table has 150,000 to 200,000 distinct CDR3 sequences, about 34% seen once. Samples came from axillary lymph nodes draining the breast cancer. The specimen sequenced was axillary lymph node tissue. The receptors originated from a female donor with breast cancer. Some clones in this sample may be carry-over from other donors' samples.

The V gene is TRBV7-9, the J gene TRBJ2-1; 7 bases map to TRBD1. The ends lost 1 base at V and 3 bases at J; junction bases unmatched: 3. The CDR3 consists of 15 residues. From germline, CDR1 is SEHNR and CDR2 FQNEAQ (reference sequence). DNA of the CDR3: TGTGCCAGCAGCTTAGAGGGACAGCTCTACAATGAGCAGTTCTTC. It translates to CASSLEGQLYNEQFF.

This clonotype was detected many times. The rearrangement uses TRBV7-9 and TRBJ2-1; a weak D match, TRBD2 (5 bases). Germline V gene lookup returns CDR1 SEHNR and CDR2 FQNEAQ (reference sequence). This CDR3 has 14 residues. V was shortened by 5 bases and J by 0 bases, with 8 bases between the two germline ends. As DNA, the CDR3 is TGTGCCAGCAGCCCTCGGGGCTCCTACAATGAGCAGTTCTTC. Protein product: CASSPRGSYNEQFF.

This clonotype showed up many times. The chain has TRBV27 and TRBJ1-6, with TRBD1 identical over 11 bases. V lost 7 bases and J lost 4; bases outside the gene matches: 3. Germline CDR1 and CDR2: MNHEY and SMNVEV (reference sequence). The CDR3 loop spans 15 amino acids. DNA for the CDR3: TGTGCCAGCAAAGGGACAGGGGGTTATAATTCACCCCTCCACTTT. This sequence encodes CASKGTGGYNSPLHF.

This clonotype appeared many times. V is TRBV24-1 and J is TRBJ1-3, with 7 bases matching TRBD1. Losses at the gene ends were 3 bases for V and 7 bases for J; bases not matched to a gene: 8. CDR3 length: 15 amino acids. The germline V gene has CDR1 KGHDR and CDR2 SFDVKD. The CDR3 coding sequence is TGTGCCACCAGTGATCCGAGACAGGGAGGGAACACCATATATTTT. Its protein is CATSDPRQGGNTIYF.

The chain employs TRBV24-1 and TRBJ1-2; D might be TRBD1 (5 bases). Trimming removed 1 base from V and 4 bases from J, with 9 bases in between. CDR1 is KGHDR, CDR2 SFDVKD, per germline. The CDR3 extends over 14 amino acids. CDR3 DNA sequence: TGTGCCACCAGTGATTTTGTGGGACTCTATGGCTACACCTTC. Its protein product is CATSDFVGLYGYTF.

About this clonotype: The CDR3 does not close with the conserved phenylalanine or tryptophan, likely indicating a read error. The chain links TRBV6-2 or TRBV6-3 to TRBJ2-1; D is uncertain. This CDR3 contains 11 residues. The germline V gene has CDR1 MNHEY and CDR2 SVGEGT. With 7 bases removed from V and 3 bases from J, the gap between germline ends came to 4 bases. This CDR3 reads CASTNYNEQFL. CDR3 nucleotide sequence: TGTGCCAGCACTAACTACAATGAGCAGTTCCTC.

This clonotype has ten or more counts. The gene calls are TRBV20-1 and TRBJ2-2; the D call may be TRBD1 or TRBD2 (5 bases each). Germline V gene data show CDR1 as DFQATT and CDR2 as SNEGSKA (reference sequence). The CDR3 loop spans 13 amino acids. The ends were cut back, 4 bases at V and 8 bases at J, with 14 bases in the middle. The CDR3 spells CSAIMGVMGELFF. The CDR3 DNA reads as TGCAGTGCTATAATGGGGGTAATGGGGGAGCTGTTTTTT.

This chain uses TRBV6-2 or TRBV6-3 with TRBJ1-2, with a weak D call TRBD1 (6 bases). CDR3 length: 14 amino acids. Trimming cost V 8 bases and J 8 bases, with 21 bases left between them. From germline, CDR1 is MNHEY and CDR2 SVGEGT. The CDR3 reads CASRRPGGRSGYTF. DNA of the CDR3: TGTGCCAGCCGCCGGCCTGGGGGCAGGTCGGGCTACACCTTC.

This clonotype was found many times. CDR3 coding DNA: TGTGCCAGTAGTATAGTCCCGGAGTCCCAGCATTTT. It codes for CASSIVPESQHF. The chain has TRBV19 and TRBJ1-5; D gene unclear. The CDR3 has 12 residues. With 1 base removed from V and 11 bases from J, the gap between germline ends came to 9 bases. The V gene's germline CDR1 is LNHDA and CDR2 SQIVND (reference sequence). The full variable domain, in which reference TRBV19 and TRBJ1-5 provide the parts outside the CDR3, is DGGITQSPKYLFRKEGQNVTLSCEQNLNHDAMYWYRQDPGQGLRLIYYSQIVNDFQKGDIAEGYSVSREKKESFPLTVTSAQKNPTAFYLCASSIVPESQHFGDGTRLSIL.

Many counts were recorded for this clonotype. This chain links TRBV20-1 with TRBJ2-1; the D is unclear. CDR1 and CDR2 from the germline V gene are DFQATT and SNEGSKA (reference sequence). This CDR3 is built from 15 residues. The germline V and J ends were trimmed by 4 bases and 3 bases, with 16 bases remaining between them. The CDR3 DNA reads TGCAGTGCTACGAGTCGGAACGTCAACTACAATGAGCAGTTCTTC. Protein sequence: CSATSRNVNYNEQFF.

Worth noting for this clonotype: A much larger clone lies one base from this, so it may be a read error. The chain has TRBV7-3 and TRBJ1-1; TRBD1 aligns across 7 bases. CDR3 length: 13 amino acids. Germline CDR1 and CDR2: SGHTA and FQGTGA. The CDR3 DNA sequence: TGTGCCGGCAGCTGGACAGGTAACACTGAAGCTTTCTTT. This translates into CAGSWTGNTEAFF.

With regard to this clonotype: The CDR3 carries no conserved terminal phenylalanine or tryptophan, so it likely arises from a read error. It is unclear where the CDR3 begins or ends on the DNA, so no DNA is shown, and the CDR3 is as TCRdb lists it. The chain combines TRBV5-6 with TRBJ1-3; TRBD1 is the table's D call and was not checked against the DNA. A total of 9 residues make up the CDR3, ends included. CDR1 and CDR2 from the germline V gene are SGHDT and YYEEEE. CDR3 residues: CASSITGGV.

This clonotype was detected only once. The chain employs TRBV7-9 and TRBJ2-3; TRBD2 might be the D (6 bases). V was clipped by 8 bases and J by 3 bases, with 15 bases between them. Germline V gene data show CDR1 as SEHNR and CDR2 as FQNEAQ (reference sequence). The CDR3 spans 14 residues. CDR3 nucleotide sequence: TGTGCCAGCCGCGGAGGGATAACTACAGATACGCAGTATTTT. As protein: CASRGGITTDTQYF.

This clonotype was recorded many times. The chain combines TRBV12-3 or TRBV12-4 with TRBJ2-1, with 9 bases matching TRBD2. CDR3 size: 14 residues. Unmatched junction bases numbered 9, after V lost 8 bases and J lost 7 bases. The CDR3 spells CASGGLAGVNEQFF. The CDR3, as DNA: TGTGCCAGCGGGGGTTTAGCGGGAGTTAATGAGCAGTTCTTC.

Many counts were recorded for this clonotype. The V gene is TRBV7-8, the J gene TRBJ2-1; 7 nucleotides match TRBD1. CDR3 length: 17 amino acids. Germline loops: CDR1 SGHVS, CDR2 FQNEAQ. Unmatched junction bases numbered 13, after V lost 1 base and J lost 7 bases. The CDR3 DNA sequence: TGTGCCAGCAGCTTAGAGGGGGCAGATCCTCTTCCGAATGAGCAGTTCTTC. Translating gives CASSLEGADPLPNEQFF. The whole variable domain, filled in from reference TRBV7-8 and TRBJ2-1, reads GAGVSQSPRYKVAKRGQDVALRCDPISGHVSLFWYQQALGQGPEFLTYFQNEAQLDKSGLPSDRFFAERPEGSVSTLKIQRTQQEDSAVYLCASSLEGADPLPNEQFFGPGTRLTVL.

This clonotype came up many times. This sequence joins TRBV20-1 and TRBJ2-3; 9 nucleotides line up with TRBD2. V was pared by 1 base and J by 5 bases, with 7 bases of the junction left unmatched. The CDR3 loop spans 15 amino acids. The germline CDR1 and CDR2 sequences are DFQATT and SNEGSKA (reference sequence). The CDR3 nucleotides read TGCAGTGCTAGAGTGGCGGGGGGGGGGCGAGATACGCAGTATTTT. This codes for CSARVAGGGRDTQYF.

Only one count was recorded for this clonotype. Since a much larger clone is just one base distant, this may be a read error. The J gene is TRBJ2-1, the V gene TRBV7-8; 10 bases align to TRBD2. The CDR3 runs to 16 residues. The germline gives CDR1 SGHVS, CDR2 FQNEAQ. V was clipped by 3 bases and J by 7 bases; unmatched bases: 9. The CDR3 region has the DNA TGTGCCAGCAGCTTCGGTCCAGCGGGGGGGGGGAATGAGCAGTTCTTC. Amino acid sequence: CASSFGPAGGGNEQFF.

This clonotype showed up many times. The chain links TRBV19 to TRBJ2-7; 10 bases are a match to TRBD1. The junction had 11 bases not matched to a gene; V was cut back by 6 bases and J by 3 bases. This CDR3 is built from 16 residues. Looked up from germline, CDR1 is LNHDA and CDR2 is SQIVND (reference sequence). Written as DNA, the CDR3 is TGTGCCAGTAGCTCCACACTGGGACAGGGGAACTACGAGCAGTACTTC. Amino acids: CASSSTLGQGNYEQYF.

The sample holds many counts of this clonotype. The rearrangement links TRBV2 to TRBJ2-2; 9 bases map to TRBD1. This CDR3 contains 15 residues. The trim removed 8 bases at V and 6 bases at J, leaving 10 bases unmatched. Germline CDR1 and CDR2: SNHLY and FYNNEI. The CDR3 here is CASVSRTGVAGELFF. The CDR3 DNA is TGTGCCAGCGTCAGCCGGACAGGGGTGGCCGGGGAGCTGTTTTTT.

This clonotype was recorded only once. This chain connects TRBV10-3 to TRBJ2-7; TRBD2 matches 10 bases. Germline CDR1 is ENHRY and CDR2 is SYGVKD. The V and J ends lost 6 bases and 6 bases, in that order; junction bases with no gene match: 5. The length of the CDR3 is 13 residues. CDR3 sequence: CAIRRLAGVEQYF. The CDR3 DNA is TGTGCCATCAGAAGGCTAGCGGGAGTCGAGCAGTACTTC.

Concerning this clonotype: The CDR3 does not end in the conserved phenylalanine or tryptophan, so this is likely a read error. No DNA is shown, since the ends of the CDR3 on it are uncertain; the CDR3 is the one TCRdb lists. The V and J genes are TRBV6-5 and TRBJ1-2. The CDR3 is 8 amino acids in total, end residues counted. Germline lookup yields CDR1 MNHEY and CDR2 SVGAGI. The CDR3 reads CASRRCLV.

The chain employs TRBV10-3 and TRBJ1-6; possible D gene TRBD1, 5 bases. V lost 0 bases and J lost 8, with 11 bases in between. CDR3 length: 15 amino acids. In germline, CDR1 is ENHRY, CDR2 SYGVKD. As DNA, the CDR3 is TGTGCCATCAGTGAGTCCGGCAGGGAGGATTCACCCCTCCACTTT. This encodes CAISESGREDSPLHF.

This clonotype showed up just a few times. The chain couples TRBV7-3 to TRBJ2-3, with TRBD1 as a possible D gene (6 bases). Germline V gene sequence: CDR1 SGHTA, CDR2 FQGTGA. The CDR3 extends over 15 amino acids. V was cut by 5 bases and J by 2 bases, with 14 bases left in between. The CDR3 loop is CASSLSWDTTDTQYF. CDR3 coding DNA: TGTGCCAGCAGCCTTTCCTGGGACACCACAGATACGCAGTATTTT. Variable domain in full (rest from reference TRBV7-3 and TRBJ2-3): GAGVSQTPSNKVTEKGKYVELRCDPISGHTALYWYRQSLGQGPEFLIYFQGTGAADDSGLPNDRFFAVRPEGSVSTLKIQRTERGDSAVYLCASSLSWDTTDTQYFGPGTRLTVL.

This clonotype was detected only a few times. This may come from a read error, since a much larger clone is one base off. The CDR3 DNA reads TGTGCCAGCAGTCCGGCGGGCACAGATACGCAGTATTTT. Its translation is CASSPAGTDTQYF. The chain recombines TRBV6-5 with TRBJ2-3; D ambiguous. V was pared by 5 bases and J by 1 base, with 7 bases between. The CDR3 runs 13 residues. CDR1 is MNHEY and CDR2 is SVGAGI in the germline V gene.

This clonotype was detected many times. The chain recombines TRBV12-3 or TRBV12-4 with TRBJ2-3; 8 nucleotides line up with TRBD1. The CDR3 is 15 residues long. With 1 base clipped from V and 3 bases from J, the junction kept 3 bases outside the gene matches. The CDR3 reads CASSLGRGPTDTQYF. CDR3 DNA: TGTGCCAGCAGTTTAGGCAGGGGGCCAACAGATACGCAGTATTTT.

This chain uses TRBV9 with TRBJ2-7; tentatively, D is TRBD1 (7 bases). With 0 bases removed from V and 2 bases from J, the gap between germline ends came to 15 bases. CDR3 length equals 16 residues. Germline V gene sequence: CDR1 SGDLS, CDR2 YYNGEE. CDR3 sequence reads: CASSVGGAGGPYEQYF. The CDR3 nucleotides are TGTGCCAGCAGCGTAGGGGGGGCAGGGGGTCCCTACGAGCAGTACTTC. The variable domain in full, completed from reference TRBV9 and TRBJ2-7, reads DSGVTQTPKHLITATGQRVTLRCSPRSGDLSVYWYQQSLDQGLQFLIQYYNGEERAKGNILERFSAQQFPDLHSELNLSSLELGDSALYFCASSVGGAGGPYEQYFGPGTRLTVT.